In this sample, the clone carrying this T cell receptor beta chain turned up once. Its specificity is not known. This sample was included in a study of sequential checkpoint blockade in melanoma. Background on the study: TCRbeta immunosequencing was performed on DNA from 91 pretreatment melanoma tumor samples. Overall study findings and caveats: Tumor T-cell fraction and clonality correlated with PD-L1 and CD8+ counts.

Per germline, CDR1 GTSNPN and CDR2 SVGIG (reference sequence). Trimming pared 2 bases from V and 9 bases from J, leaving 17 bases between. The CDR3 consists of 14 residues. Described treatment: randomized to nivolumab then ipilimumab (arm A) or the reverse (arm B). Profiled with immunoSEQ multiplex PCR; TCRdb holds only in-frame clones, not every one. The sample yields some 22,000 clones, 27% seen once. The receptor was derived from a human donor with melanoma. V is TRBV30 and J is TRBJ2-1; no reliable D call. This material consisted of tumor tissue (inferred from file names), taken from a patient given nivolumab and ipilimumab in sequence. CDR3 sequence reads: CAWSPQDRFCEQFF. DNA for the CDR3: TGTGCCTGGAGTCCCCAGGACCGATTTTGTGAGCAGTTCTTC.